A single sample gave rise to the 13 T cell receptor beta chains below, sequenced in a study of CD8 T cells in ankylosing spondylitis. MiXCR, applied by TCRdb to the 5' RACE reads, yields one record per CDR3 protein. The sample has 150,000 to 250,000 distinct CDR3 sequences; roughly 13% are singletons. The sequenced sample consisted of blood, either unsorted or a sorted T cell fraction (not recorded which). The origin of the receptors is a male donor with ankylosing spondylitis or in good health (not recorded which).

V is TRBV2 and J is TRBJ1-2; unclear D gene. There are 14 residues in the CDR3. The V gene's germline CDR1 is SNHLY and CDR2 FYNNEI. The V end was cut by 1 base, the J end by 6 bases, with 12 bases between. CDR3 nucleotides: TGTGCCAGCAGTGAAGAGGGCCTCGGAGATGGCTACACCTTC. Its translation: CASSEEGLGDGYTF.

The chain has TRBV4-1 and TRBJ2-1; TRBD2 matches at 11 bases. The germline gives CDR1 MGHRA, CDR2 YSYEKL. CDR3 size: 16 residues. V was pared by 4 bases and J by 4 bases, with 6 bases of the junction left unmatched. The CDR3: CASSRNLAGGYNEQFF. For the CDR3, the DNA is TGCGCCAGCAGCCGAAACCTAGCGGGGGGTTACAATGAGCAGTTCTTC.

The chain has TRBV9 and TRBJ2-1; D is possibly TRBD1 (6 bases). The V end was cut by 3 bases, the J end by 13 bases, with 17 bases between. The CDR3 contains 13 residues. Looked up from germline, CDR1 is SGDLS and CDR2 is YYNGEE. In DNA, the CDR3 is TGTGCCAGCAGCGGTGCGGACAGCCGCCTCCAGTTCTTC. It yields the protein CASSGADSRLQFF.

This rearrangement joins TRBV9 to TRBJ2-5, with D unclear. The CDR3 loop spans 15 amino acids. Germline CDR1 reads SGDLS; CDR2 reads YYNGEE. Trimming took 4 bases from V and 0 from J, leaving 13 bases between them. CDR3 DNA sequence: TGTGCCAGCAGCCCCCCCAGTAGCAACCAAGAGACCCAGTACTTC. Protein: CASSPPSSNQETQYF.

This clonotype was found a few times. The J gene is TRBJ1-1, the V gene TRBV25-1; D is unresolved. Germline V gene lookup returns CDR1 MGHDK and CDR2 SYGVNS. V was shortened by 1 base and J by 2 bases, with 8 bases between the two germline ends. This CDR3 region has 14 residues. CDR3 bases: TGTGCCAGCAGTGAATCAGGCGATAACACTGAAGCTTTCTTT. As protein: CASSESGDNTEAFF.

The chain uses TRBV6-5 and TRBJ2-1; weak D call: TRBD2 (6 bases). The germline gives CDR1 MNHEY, CDR2 SVGAGI. The CDR3 spans 14 residues. Trimming pared 0 bases from V and 6 bases from J, leaving 9 bases between. The CDR3 loop is CASSYSLGGNEQFF. The CDR3 region has the DNA TGTGCCAGCAGTTACTCGTTGGGAGGCAATGAGCAGTTCTTC.

The rearrangement links TRBV7-2 to TRBJ1-1; D is unresolved. Germline CDR1 reads SGHTA; CDR2 reads FQGNSA. CDR3 length equals 14 residues. Trimming removed 2 bases from V and 3 bases from J, with 10 bases in between. The CDR3 loop is CASSLRYSDTEAFF. The CDR3 bases are TGTGCCAGCAGCTTAAGATACTCGGACACTGAAGCTTTCTTT.

This chain links TRBV4-1 with TRBJ1-5; D is perhaps TRBD1 (5 bases). V was shortened by 0 bases and J by 5 bases, with 8 bases between the two germline ends. From germline, CDR1 is MGHRA and CDR2 YSYEKL. The length of the CDR3 is 14 residues. CDR3 sequence reads: CASSQDRGDQPQHF. CDR3 nucleotides: TGCGCCAGCAGCCAAGATCGGGGCGATCAGCCCCAGCATTTT.

This clonotype was seen many times. The chain has TRBV7-9 and TRBJ2-1; possibly TRBD1 for D (6 bases). The CDR3 totals 17 residues. V lost 5 bases and J lost 0, with 17 bases in between. Germline loops: CDR1 SEHNR, CDR2 FQNEAQ (reference sequence). DNA of the CDR3: TGTGCCAGCAGCCCATCCTCGCAGGGGAGCTCCTACAATGAGCAGTTCTTC. Translating gives CASSPSSQGSSYNEQFF.

This clonotype has just a few counts. The chain carries TRBV12-3 or TRBV12-4 and TRBJ2-3; maybe TRBD2 (6 bases). V was cut by 5 bases and J by 3 bases, with 12 bases left in between. This CDR3 is built from 14 residues. CDR3 DNA sequence: TGTGCCAGCAGTGGGGACTCAAGGACAGATACGCAGTATTTT. Amino acid sequence: CASSGDSRTDTQYF.

V usage is TRBV7-7 and J usage is TRBJ2-7; D remains unclear. This CDR3 is built from 14 residues. Per germline, CDR1 SSHAT and CDR2 FNYEAQ (reference sequence). V gave up 1 base and J gave up 1 base, with 8 bases separating them. CDR3 amino acids: CASSLDPTSYEQYF. Here the CDR3 DNA reads TGTGCCAGCAGCTTAGACCCCACTTCCTACGAGCAGTACTTC.

With respect to this clonotype: With a much larger clone just one base away, this may be a read error. The chain joins TRBV29-1 to TRBJ2-1; D unclear. CDR1 is SQVTM and CDR2 is ANQGSEA in the germline V gene. This CDR3 has 12 amino acids. Trimming removed 6 bases at V and 2 bases at J, with 8 bases between. CDR3 region: CSVPDTYNEQFF. CDR3 coding DNA: TGCAGCGTCCCCGACACCTACAATGAGCAGTTCTTC.

This chain joins TRBV27 and TRBJ2-1; D tentatively fits TRBD1 or TRBD2 (5 bases each). The V end lost 8 bases, the J end lost 0 bases, and 20 bases lay between the germline ends. The CDR3 sequence is 17 residues long. CDR1 is MNHEY and CDR2 is SMNVEV in the germline V gene (reference sequence). As DNA, the CDR3 is TGTGCCAGCGATCCCATAGGGTGGGGGAGCTCCTACAATGAGCAGTTCTTC. Translation: CASDPIGWGSSYNEQFF.